This T cell receptor beta chain appears in the sequencing data of a study of neurological immune-mediated disorders. Study conclusions and caveats: Patients with HTLV-1-associated myelopathy had the highest level of TCR clonal expansion, whereas patients with multiple sclerosis had the lowest level, falling beneath the level found in healthy controls. The absence of shared CDR3 amino acid sequences among expanded clones across subjects suggests private repertoires in all groups.

This clonotype has at least ten counts. No antigen is known for it. Synthesis of cDNA used 5'RACE (with 10-nucleotide random UMIs). Using its own MiXCR run on the 5' RACE reads, TCRdb lists one record per CDR3 protein. The sample includes roughly 98,000 distinct CDR3 sequences, under 15% seen only once; the top ten take 5%. V gave up 6 bases and J gave up 0 bases; unmatched junction bases: 5. CDR1 and CDR2 from the germline V gene are DFQATT and SNEGSKA (reference sequence). The CDR3 has 13 amino acids. The time point was: longitudinal time-point 2. PBMCs stored at -80 C, 2 million in total, were the source of the unsorted libraries.

Sequenced input: PBMCs. The receptor's source is a female donor with HTLV-1-associated myelopathy (HAM/TSP). The gene calls are TRBV20-1 and TRBJ2-7; TRBD1 matches at 7 bases. The DNA for the CDR3 is TGCAGTGCGGTAACAGGGGTCTCCTACGAGCAGTACTTC. This gives the protein CSAVTGVSYEQYF.